This T cell receptor (beta chain) was recorded in a study of T-cell memory formation after mild COVID-19. Study context: TCR clusters were largely donor specific.

Researchers used 5'RACE with constant-segment primers to make TCR alpha and TCR beta cDNA libraries that carry sample barcodes and UMIs. TCRdb independently ran MiXCR on the 5' RACE reads; one entry per CDR3 protein. The sample holds hundreds of thousands of distinct CDR3 sequences; roughly 16% are singletons and the top ten take roughly 25%. Study findings and constraints: There was no confirmation that second-wave clones peaking on day 37 were SARS-CoV-2 specific. Certain responding clones were present in pre-infection memory, suggesting participation of cross-reactive memory.

A note on this clonotype: Its antigen remains unidentified.

The source is a man between 18 and 35 years old who had mild COVID-19 (a few samples of this study predate the infection). Cell type and time point are not known. Material for sequencing was PBMCs or a T cell subset sorted from them (not recorded which).

CDR3 bases: TGCAGTGCTATTCCCGGGCTGGAGACCCAGTACTTC. This translates into CSAIPGLETQYF. This chain connects TRBV20-1 to TRBJ2-5; D is undetermined. CDR1 is DFQATT and CDR2 is SNEGSKA in the germline V gene (reference sequence). V was cut by 4 bases and J by 5 bases, with 11 bases left in between. The CDR3 has 12 residues.